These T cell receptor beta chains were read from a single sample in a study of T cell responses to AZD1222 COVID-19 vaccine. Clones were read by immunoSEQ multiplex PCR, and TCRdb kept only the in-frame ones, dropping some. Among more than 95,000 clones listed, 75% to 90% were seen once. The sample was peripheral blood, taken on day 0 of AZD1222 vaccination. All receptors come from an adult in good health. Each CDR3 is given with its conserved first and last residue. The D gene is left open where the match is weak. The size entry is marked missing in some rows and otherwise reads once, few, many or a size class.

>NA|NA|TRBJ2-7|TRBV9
TGTGCCAGCAGCCCCCGTCCATTGGGACGAGAGCAGTACTTC
CASSPRPLGREQYF
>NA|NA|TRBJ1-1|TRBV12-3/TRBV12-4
TGTGCCAGCATCTTAATGGGGAACACTGAAGCTTTCTTT
CASILMGNTEAFF
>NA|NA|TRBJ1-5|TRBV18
TGTGCCAGCTCACTGGAGGGAAGCAATCAGCCCCAGCATTTT
CASSLEGSNQPQHF
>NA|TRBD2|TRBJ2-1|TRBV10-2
TGCGCCAGCAGTGACTTTGCGGGGGGCCGGAATGAGCAGTTCTTC
CASSDFAGGRNEQFF
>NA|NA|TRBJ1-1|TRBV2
TGTGCCAGCAGTCGACCGCTGAACACTGAAGCTTTCTTT
CASSRPLNTEAFF
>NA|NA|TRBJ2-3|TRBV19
TGTGCCAGTGAAAGCGCAGATACGCAGTATTTT
CASESADTQYF
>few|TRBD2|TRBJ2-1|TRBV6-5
TGTGCCAGCAGTTACTTCGCGCGGGGGGACGACAATGAGCAGTTCTTC
CASSYFARGDDNEQFF
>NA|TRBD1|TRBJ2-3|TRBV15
TGTGCCACCAGCAGTGACGGACAGGAGAGGACAGATACGCAGTATTTT
CATSSDGQERTDTQYF
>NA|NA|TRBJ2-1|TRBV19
TGTGCCAGTAGTAAGTTGGGGACAGCGGGCTTACATGAGCAGTTCTTC
CASSKLGTAGLHEQFF
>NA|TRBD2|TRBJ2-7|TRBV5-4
TGTGCCAGCAGCAGTAGCGGGGGCGGTCCCTACGAGCAGTACTTC
CASSSSGGGPYEQYF
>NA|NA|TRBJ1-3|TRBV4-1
TGCGCCAGCAGCCAAGACTCCCTCCGGGGCACTATGAACACCATATATTTT
CASSQDSLRGTMNTIYF
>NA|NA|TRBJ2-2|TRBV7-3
TGTGCCAGCAGCTTAGGGGCCCCGAACACCGGGGAGCTGTTTTTT
CASSLGAPNTGELFF
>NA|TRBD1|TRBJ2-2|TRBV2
TGTGCCAGCAGTGAATCGACAGGGAACGCCGGGGAGCTGTTTTTT
CASSESTGNAGELFF
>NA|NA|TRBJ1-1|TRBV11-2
TGTGCCAGCAGCGAAGGACCGCACCACACTGAAGCTTTCTTT
CASSEGPHHTEAFF
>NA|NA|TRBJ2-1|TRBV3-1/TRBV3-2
TGTGCCAGCAGCCAAATAAATGAGCAGTTCTTC
CASSQINEQFF
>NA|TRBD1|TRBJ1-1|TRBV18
TGTGCCAGCTCACTGTCGACAGGGGAAGCTTTCTTT
CASSLSTGEAFF
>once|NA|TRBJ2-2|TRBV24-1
TGTGCCACCAGTGATTCCCGTGTGGGGGGCCTTAACACCGGGGAGCTGTTTTTT
CATSDSRVGGLNTGELFF
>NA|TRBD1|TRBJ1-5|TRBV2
TGTGCCAGCAATCAGGGGGACCAGCCCCAGCATTTT
CASNQGDQPQHF
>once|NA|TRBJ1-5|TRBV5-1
TGCGCCAGCAGCGAAACAGGGATTAGTCAGCCCCAGCATTTT
CASSETGISQPQHF
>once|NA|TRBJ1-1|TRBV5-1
TGCGCCAGCAGCTTGGGAGTCGGCGTCTTGAACACTGAAGCTTTCTTT
CASSLGVGVLNTEAFF
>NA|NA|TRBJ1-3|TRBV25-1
TGTGCCAGCATGAACGTTGGAAACACCATATATTTT
CASMNVGNTIYF
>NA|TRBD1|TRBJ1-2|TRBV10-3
TGTGCCATCAGTGACAGGGGGGACTATGGCTACACCTTC
CAISDRGDYGYTF
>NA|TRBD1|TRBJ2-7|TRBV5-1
TGCGCCAGCAGCTTGGGACAGGGGAGCGAGCAGTACTTC
CASSLGQGSEQYF
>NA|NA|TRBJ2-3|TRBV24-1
TGTGCCACCAGTGATCCCGGGGGCACAGATACGCAGTATTTT
CATSDPGGTDTQYF
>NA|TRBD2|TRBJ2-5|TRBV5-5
TGTGCCAGCTTGTTTAGCGGGGAAGAGACCCAGTACTTC
CASLFSGEETQYF
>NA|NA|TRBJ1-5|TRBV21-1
TGTGCCAGCAGCAAAGAAGGGGACAGGGGGCAAGGCAATCAGCCCCAGCATTTT
CASSKEGDRGQGNQPQHF
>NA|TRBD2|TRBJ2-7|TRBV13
TGTGCCAGCAGCGAACGGGGGGCCTACGAGCAGTACTTC
CASSERGAYEQYF
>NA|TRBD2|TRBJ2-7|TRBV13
TGTGCCAGCAGCCCCTCCATGACTAGCGGGTCGTCCTACGAGCAGTACTTC
CASSPSMTSGSSYEQYF
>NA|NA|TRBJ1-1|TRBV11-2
TGTGCCAGCAGCCCCCGGGCCAACACGAACACTGAAGCTTTCTTT
CASSPRANTNTEAFF
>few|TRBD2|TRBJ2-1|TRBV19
TGTGCCAGTAAGCTAGCGGGGTATGAGCAGTTCTTC
CASKLAGYEQFF
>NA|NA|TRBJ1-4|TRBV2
TGTGCCAGCAGTGAACAGGGACCAGCAACTAATGAAAAACTGTTTTTT
CASSEQGPATNEKLFF
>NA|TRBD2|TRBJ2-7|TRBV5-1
TGCGCCAGCAGCTTGGAGGGACTAGTGTTCCACGAGCAGTACTTC
CASSLEGLVFHEQYF
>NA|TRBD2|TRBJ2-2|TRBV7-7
TGTGCCAGCAGCCAATGGACTAGTGGGGGGAGGAACACCGGGGAGCTGTTTTTT
CASSQWTSGGRNTGELFF
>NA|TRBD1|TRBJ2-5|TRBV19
TGTGCCAGTAGTATGGGACAGGGGTTTGGGGAGACCCAGTACTTC
CASSMGQGFGETQYF
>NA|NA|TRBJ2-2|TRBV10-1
TGCGCCAGCAGTACAGGGTTACCCGGGGAGCTGTTTTTT
CASSTGLPGELFF
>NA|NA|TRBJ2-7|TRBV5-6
TGTGCCAGCAGTATTGGGAGCCCCCCCACCTACGACGAGCAGTACTTC
CASSIGSPPTYDEQYF
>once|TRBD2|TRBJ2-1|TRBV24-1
TGTGCCACCGCGGTAGCGGGGGGCTGGGTCTTC
CATAVAGGWVF
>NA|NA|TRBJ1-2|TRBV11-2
TGTGCCAGCAGCATCGGACAGAGAGCTAACTATGGCTACACCTTC
CASSIGQRANYGYTF
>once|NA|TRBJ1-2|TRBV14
TGTGCCAGCAGCCAAGACCCGACTCCACTGGACTATGGCTACACCTTC
CASSQDPTPLDYGYTF
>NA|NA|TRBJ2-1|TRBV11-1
TGTGCCAGCAGCTTAGCGCTTGAAAATGAGCAGTTCTTC
CASSLALENEQFF
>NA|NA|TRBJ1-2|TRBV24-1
TGTGCCACCAGTGATTCAGCGCGGGGTGGCTACACCTTC
CATSDSARGGYTF